These T cell receptor beta chains were read from a single sample in a study of shared clonotypes between healthy human individuals. The protocol was immunoSEQ multiplex PCR, while the TCRdb copy is restricted to in-frame clones and leaves out a portion. The sample carries some 2,500,000 clones, just under 95% recorded once. The sequencing sample was made of naive CD4+ T cells from PBMCs. The receptors were sampled from a man younger than 35 in good health. Some clones in this sample may be carry-over from other donors' samples. CDR3s include the opening cysteine and the closing phenylalanine or tryptophan. Each record gives: D gene, CDR3 length, J gene, V gene, clone size, CDR3 DNA, CDR3 protein. D genes are given only for firm matches. A clone size is listed for some rows: how often the clone was seen (once, few, many), or a class if it is expanded.

>NA|15|TRBJ1-1|TRBV7-9|NA
TGTGCCAGCAGCCTAAGCAGTCCCGAAAACACTGAAGCTTTCTTT
CASSLSSPENTEAFF
>NA|11|TRBJ2-1|TRBV5-4|NA
TGTGCCAGCCAAGAGGGGAATGAGCAGTTCTTC
CASQEGNEQFF
>NA|13|TRBJ1-5|TRBV6-6|NA
TGTGCCAGCAGTTACAATGAGCGTCAGCCCCAGCATTTT
CASSYNERQPQHF
>NA|12|TRBJ1-1|TRBV28|NA
TGTGCCAGCCGGGGGCAGAACACTGAAGCTTTCTTT
CASRGQNTEAFF
>TRBD2|16|TRBJ2-7|TRBV5-1|NA
TGCGCCAGCAGCTTTATGGCCGGACTAGCGGGAGTTCAGCAGTACTTC
CASSFMAGLAGVQQYF
>TRBD2|13|TRBJ2-7|TRBV10-1|NA
TGCAATGCAGCGGGGGTTGGGTCCTACGAGCAGTACTTC
CNAAGVGSYEQYF
>TRBD2|16|TRBJ2-7|TRBV2|NA
TGTGCCAGCAGTAGGGGACTAGCGGTTAGCTCCTACGAGCAGTACTTC
CASSRGLAVSSYEQYF
>TRBD1|16|TRBJ2-5|TRBV19|once
TGTGCCAGTAGCCCAGGGGGCCTTAGCCAGGGAGAGACCCAGTACTTC
CASSPGGLSQGETQYF
>NA|13|TRBJ1-1|TRBV6-6|NA
TGTGCCAGCAGTGACCGTCAGAACACTGAAGCTTTCTTT
CASSDRQNTEAFF
>NA|14|TRBJ2-5|TRBV29-1|NA
TGCAGCGTTTCACCGGACAGCGGGTCTGCGACCCAGTACTTC
CSVSPDSGSATQYF
>TRBD1|15|TRBJ2-7|TRBV19|few
TGTGCCAGTCAGTTGTCCGGGACAGGTACCTACGAGCAGTACTTC
CASQLSGTGTYEQYF
>NA|18|TRBJ2-7|TRBV21-1|NA
TGTGCCCGTCGGAGTTGTGTGCTCACAGGGGCCGATCCCTACGAGCAGTACTTC
CARRSCVLTGADPYEQYF